This record looks at one TCR beta chain sequence and its context. Measured with immunoSEQ multiplex PCR; TCRdb has only the in-frame clones, and not every one. The data hold about 68,000 clones, with 93% observed a single time. Trimming cost V 4 bases and J 2 bases; bases outside gene matches: 10. CDR1 and CDR2 (germline): SGHKS, YYEKEE (reference sequence). The CDR3 sequence is 16 residues long. This TCR was sampled from a man between 35 and 55 years old with rheumatoid arthritis. V is TRBV5-5 and J is TRBJ2-5; 8 bases are shared with TRBD1. Sequences were obtained from PBMCs. The CDR3 DNA reads TGTGCCAGCAGCCCCGGACAGGGATTGGGGCAAGAGACCCAGTACTTC. Translating gives CASSPGQGLGQETQYF.